The T cell receptor (beta chain) described here comes from a study of T cell responses to AZD1222 COVID-19 vaccine. Study-level information: Second-dose intervals near 4 or 12 weeks were combined.

For this clone: The antigen remains undetermined.

The germline gives CDR1 MDHEN, CDR2 SYDVKM. V lost 10 bases and J lost 8, with 14 bases in between. The CDR3 length is 12 residues. Whole-study findings and limits: Vaccination with two AZD1222 doses was followed by a rise in Spike-specific TCR breadth and depth. Repertoires were obtained only post-peak T cell response. Clonal diversity may have been underestimated, and the donors were mostly white British, with more females than males.

Measured with immunoSEQ multiplex PCR; TCRdb has only the in-frame clones, and not every one. The table records around 110,000 clones, approximately 87% of them present only once. The sequence came from an adult in good health. The chain carries TRBV28 and TRBJ1-4; possibly TRBD1 for D (5 bases). Sequenced here: peripheral blood, sampled on day 0 of AZD1222 vaccination. The CDR3 coding sequence is TGTGCCACCTCGACAGCAGAGGAAAAACTGTTTTTT. It is translated as CATSTAEEKLFF.